This TCR beta chain was profiled in a study of beta chain features in type 1 diabetes. TCRB transcripts that were expressed got sequenced, as all of the isolated RNA had been reverse transcribed. Each sample of naive, central memory or regulatory T cells had, on average, about 3.57 million reads. Repertoires were generated with immunoSEQ multiplex PCR, while TCRdb's copy carries only in-frame clones and drops some. The sample lists 130,000 to 150,000 clones, around 8.7% occurring once. Deletions cut 6 bases from V and 6 bases from J, with 12 bases between. This CDR3 has 12 amino acids. The germline V gene has CDR1 MDHEN and CDR2 SYDVKM. Donors contributed one heparinised blood draw apiece, averaging about 110 mL.

V gene TRBV28 combines with J gene TRBJ2-7; possibly TRBD2 for D (7 bases). The receptor's source is a man between 18 and 35 years old in good health. Sequencing was performed on central memory CD4+ T cells from blood. The DNA for the CDR3 is TGTGCCAGCAGAAGGGGGGGTCCCGAGCAGTACTTC. Its protein is CASRRGGPEQYF.